This TCR beta chain was captured in a study of T cell repertoires in cytomegalovirus infection (dated by TCRdb to between 2018 and 2021). Regarding the complete study: Recently identified HLA-C-restricted CMV epitopes, whose presentation resists viral immunomodulation, were targeted by peptide stimulations together with well-studied HLA-B-restricted epitopes. The HLA type of each donor mattered for the analysis, because public TCR beta signatures pointed to carriage of CMV infection along with the matching HLA type.

Sequenced using an Illumina HiSeq 1500. TCRdb handled the public reads itself, with Q25 trimming in fastp and clone calling in MiXCR, and kept productive beta chains. Identical CDR3 protein sequences are pooled into one entry, listed with their most common genes and DNA. In all, the sample holds roughly 500,000 distinct CDR3 sequences, and around 30% of those were seen once. The ten top clones hold roughly a sixth of the sample. The sample's treatment or condition, from its label and the paper: in vitro stimulation with specific CMV peptide epitopes to enrich CMV-specific T cells. Based on the germline V gene, the CDR1 and CDR2 sequences are SGHTA and FQGNSA. The CDR3, cysteine through phenylalanine, is 14 amino acids long. Just the 42-base CDR3 DNA is kept, in frame starting at base 1. Trimming leaves V shorter by 9 bases and J shorter by 5 bases, with the junction holding 9 bases beyond the gene matches.

This clonotype was seen only a few times. No cognate antigen has been identified for it. Base qualities are not recorded, but no much larger clone differs from it by a single base. General findings and caveats noted by the study authors: The ex vivo response was dominated by HLA-C-restricted CMV-specific TCR beta clonotypes, which also provided the single most frequent clonotype in two of eight donors. Cumulative frequency of public TCR beta family members discriminated carriers of CMV infection plus the relevant HLA type in this cohort and an independent approximately 350-donor cohort.

This sequence uses TRBV7-2 and TRBJ2-3; 9 junctional bases match TRBD2. This material consisted of cultured PBMCs, taken from culture after CMV antigen stimulation. This TCR was sampled from a human donor in good health (CMV status not recorded). Some clones in this sample may be carry-over from other donors' samples. The bases read TGTGCCAGTCGACTAGCGGTGGGGAGAGATACGCAGTATTTT. It codes for CASRLAVGRDTQYF.